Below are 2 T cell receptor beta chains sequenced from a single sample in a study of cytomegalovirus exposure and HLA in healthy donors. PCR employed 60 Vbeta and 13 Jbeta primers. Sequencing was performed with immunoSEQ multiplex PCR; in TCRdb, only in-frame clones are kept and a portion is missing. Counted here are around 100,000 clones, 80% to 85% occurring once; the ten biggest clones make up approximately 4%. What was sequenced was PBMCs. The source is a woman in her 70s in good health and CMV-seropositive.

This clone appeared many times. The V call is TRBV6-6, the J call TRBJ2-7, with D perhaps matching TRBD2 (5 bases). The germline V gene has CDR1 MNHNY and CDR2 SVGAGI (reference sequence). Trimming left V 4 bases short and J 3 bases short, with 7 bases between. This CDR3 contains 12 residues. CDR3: CASSSTSYEQYF. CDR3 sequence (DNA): TGTGCCAGCAGTTCCACTAGCTACGAGCAGTACTTC.

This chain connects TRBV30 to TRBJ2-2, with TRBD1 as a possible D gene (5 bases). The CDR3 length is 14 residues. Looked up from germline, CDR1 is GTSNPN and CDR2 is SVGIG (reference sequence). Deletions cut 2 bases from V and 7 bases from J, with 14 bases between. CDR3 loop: CAWSLAGSDGELFF. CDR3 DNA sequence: TGTGCCTGGAGTTTGGCAGGGTCGGACGGGGAGCTGTTTTTT.